This T cell receptor (beta chain) was observed in a study of blood T cell repertoires in COVID-19. Background on the study: Acute and convalescent COVID-19 specimens originated in the United States, Italy and Spain. Nucleic acid was either cDNA or gDNA, and it came from T cells, B-cell-depleted T cells, or PBMCs.

As handled by the study authors: The authors estimated nucleated cell counts from reference gene primer amplification. Sequencing used immunoSEQ multiplex PCR; TCRdb keeps in-frame clones, though not all of them. V, J and clone size are taken as reported in that table, and D and trimming were inferred from the DNA itself. This table has about 140,000 clones, 80% appearing once. The V segment lost 1 base and the J segment 7 bases; nucleotides outside the gene matches: 8. Per germline, CDR1 SGHAT and CDR2 FQNNGV. There are 15 residues in the CDR3. The gene calls are TRBV11-2 and TRBJ1-2; 8 positions agree with TRBD1. The sample was peripheral blood. The sequence came from a woman aged 45-59 years with acute or convalescent COVID-19. This chain's CDR3 is CASSLVQDRGGGYTF. CDR3 bases: TGTGCCAGCAGCTTAGTTCAAGACAGGGGTGGTGGCTACACCTTC. The full variable domain, with the rest looked up from reference TRBV11-2 and TRBJ1-2, is EAGVAQSPRYKIIEKRQSVAFWCNPISGHATLYWYQQILGQGPKLLIQFQNNGVVDDSQLPKDRFSAERLKGVDSTLKIQPAKLEDSAVYLCASSLVQDRGGGYTFGSGTRLTVV.